Listed below are T cell receptor beta chains from one sample, sequenced in a study of chemoradiotherapy in HPV16-positive cancers. The assay was immunoSEQ multiplex PCR, and TCRdb's table has in-frame clones only and misses some. The profile shows fewer than 850 clones, approximately 80% of them singletons. Sequencing used tumor tissue, obtained from a patient who underwent chemoradiotherapy. The receptor set was obtained from a human donor with HPV-associated anogenital cancer. CDR3s include the opening cysteine and the closing phenylalanine or tryptophan. Each record gives: J gene, D gene, V gene, CDR3 protein. A D gene is named only where the DNA matches it firmly.

J: TRBJ1-1
D: NA
V: TRBV7-6
CDR3: CASSLETAYTEAFF

J: TRBJ2-5
D: NA
V: TRBV7-3
CDR3: CASSLQQGPEETQYF

J: TRBJ1-3
D: TRBD1
V: TRBV4-1
CDR3: CASSQTRDSSSGNTIYF

J: TRBJ2-7
D: NA
V: TRBV7-3
CDR3: CASSTRRDSGGQYYEQYF

J: TRBJ2-2
D: NA
V: TRBV6-6
CDR3: CASSPPAGRTGELFF

J: TRBJ2-4
D: TRBD1
V: TRBV7-2
CDR3: CASSPAGTGWDIQYF

J: TRBJ2-3
D: TRBD2
V: TRBV7-2
CDR3: CASSLEGRADTQYF

J: TRBJ1-2
D: NA
V: TRBV5-6
CDR3: CASSSNLRYGYTF

J: TRBJ2-3
D: NA
V: TRBV11-1
CDR3: CASSFGGTTDTQYF

J: TRBJ2-7
D: TRBD1
V: TRBV5-4
CDR3: CASSPRTGTGGVYEQYF

J: TRBJ2-6
D: NA
V: TRBV5-6
CDR3: CASQQSRANVLTF

J: TRBJ2-7
D: TRBD1
V: TRBV11-2
CDR3: CASSLVGQGNEQYF

J: TRBJ2-4
D: TRBD1
V: TRBV7-2
CDR3: CASSPYRTGGAAKNIQYF

J: TRBJ1-4
D: TRBD1
V: TRBV28
CDR3: CASETLLGPDRVNEKLFF

J: TRBJ1-1
D: TRBD1
V: TRBV14
CDR3: CASSHGTGCCLDTEAFF

J: TRBJ2-1
D: TRBD2
V: TRBV7-9
CDR3: CASSPPMKLAETPYNEQFF

J: TRBJ1-2
D: NA
V: TRBV2
CDR3: CASSEGQYGYTF

J: TRBJ2-1
D: NA
V: TRBV7-9
CDR3: CASSPRPGGNEQFF

J: TRBJ1-1
D: NA
V: TRBV19
CDR3: CASSEGSGWATEAFF

J: TRBJ1-4
D: NA
V: TRBV28
CDR3: CASSLHRATNEKLFF

J: TRBJ2-7
D: NA
V: TRBV7-9
CDR3: CASSPTSEGGEQYF

J: TRBJ2-1
D: NA
V: TRBV28
CDR3: CASSLPVLDEQFF

J: TRBJ2-7
D: TRBD1
V: TRBV4-1
CDR3: CASSQGDSLAYEQYF

J: TRBJ1-2
D: NA
V: TRBV27
CDR3: CASSLSAGTLGYGYTF

J: TRBJ1-2
D: NA
V: TRBV6-5
CDR3: CASSSPRGYTF

J: TRBJ1-4
D: TRBD1
V: TRBV5-1
CDR3: CASSLTGDTNEKLFF

J: TRBJ2-1
D: TRBD1
V: TRBV5-1
CDR3: CASSGVQGSEQFF

J: TRBJ1-2
D: TRBD1
V: TRBV6-1
CDR3: CASRWTGIGYGYTF

J: TRBJ2-7
D: NA
V: TRBV19
CDR3: CASSSGLSYEQYF

J: TRBJ2-1
D: NA
V: TRBV5-1
CDR3: CASSLGDGTSYNEQFF

J: TRBJ2-2
D: NA
V: TRBV27
CDR3: CASSLAQGGTGELFF

J: TRBJ1-5
D: TRBD1
V: TRBV4-1
CDR3: CASSLSGTGYQPQHF

J: TRBJ1-1
D: NA
V: TRBV30
CDR3: CAWSYDTEAFF

J: TRBJ2-7
D: TRBD2
V: TRBV7-9
CDR3: CASSLDRGRFREQYF

J: TRBJ1-1
D: NA
V: TRBV28
CDR3: CASSGLQGGNTEAFF

J: TRBJ2-3
D: NA
V: TRBV4-3
CDR3: CASSQDLGSRSTDTQYF

J: TRBJ2-7
D: TRBD1
V: TRBV4-3
CDR3: CASGTGSPDEQYF

J: TRBJ1-2
D: NA
V: TRBV9
CDR3: CASSVVSGYGYTF

J: TRBJ1-1
D: NA
V: TRBV7-2
CDR3: CASSPGGWDTEAFF

J: TRBJ2-7
D: TRBD2
V: TRBV7-6
CDR3: CASSLGGLAGDEQYF

J: TRBJ1-1
D: NA
V: TRBV6-5
CDR3: CASSYSPSKWDTEAFF

J: TRBJ1-6
D: NA
V: TRBV2
CDR3: CASSVIHWTREGSPLHF

J: TRBJ2-3
D: NA
V: TRBV7-2
CDR3: CASSLDGPLDTQYF

J: TRBJ1-6
D: TRBD1
V: TRBV5-1
CDR3: CASSFGDRDRGSPLHF

J: TRBJ1-2
D: NA
V: TRBV6-6
CDR3: CASSYPNGYTF

J: TRBJ1-2
D: NA
V: TRBV6-5
CDR3: CASSYLNGGYTF

J: TRBJ1-2
D: NA
V: TRBV19
CDR3: CASSITRGVDYGYTF

J: TRBJ2-7
D: TRBD2
V: TRBV5-1
CDR3: CASSLREGYEQYF

J: TRBJ2-1
D: TRBD1
V: TRBV5-1
CDR3: CASSLGTGESYNEQFF

J: TRBJ2-5
D: TRBD2
V: TRBV15
CDR3: CATSRDELAGGETQYF

J: TRBJ2-6
D: NA
V: TRBV7-6
CDR3: CASSPSSGPADSGANVLTF

J: TRBJ2-2
D: NA
V: TRBV7-9
CDR3: CASSSPTNAGGELFF

J: TRBJ1-4
D: NA
V: TRBV11-2
CDR3: CASSLIGTNEKLFF

J: TRBJ2-7
D: NA
V: TRBV30
CDR3: CAWSVTYEQYF